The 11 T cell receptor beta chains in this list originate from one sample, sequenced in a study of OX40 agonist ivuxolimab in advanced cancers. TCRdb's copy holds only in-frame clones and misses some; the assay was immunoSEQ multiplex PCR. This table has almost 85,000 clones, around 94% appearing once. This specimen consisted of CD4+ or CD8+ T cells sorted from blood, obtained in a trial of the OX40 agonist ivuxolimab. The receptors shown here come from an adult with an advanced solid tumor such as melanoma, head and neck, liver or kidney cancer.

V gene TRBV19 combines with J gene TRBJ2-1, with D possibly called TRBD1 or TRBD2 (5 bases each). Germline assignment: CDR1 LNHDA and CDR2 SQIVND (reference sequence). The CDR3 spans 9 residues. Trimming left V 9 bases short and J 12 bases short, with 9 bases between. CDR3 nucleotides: TGTGCCAGCGGGACCCCGCAGTTCTTC. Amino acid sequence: CASGTPQFF. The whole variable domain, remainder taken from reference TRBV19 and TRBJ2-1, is DGGITQSPKYLFRKEGQNVTLSCEQNLNHDAMYWYRQDPGQGLRLIYYSQIVNDFQKGDIAEGYSVSREKKESFPLTVTSAQKNPTAFYLCASGTPQFFGPGTRLTVL.

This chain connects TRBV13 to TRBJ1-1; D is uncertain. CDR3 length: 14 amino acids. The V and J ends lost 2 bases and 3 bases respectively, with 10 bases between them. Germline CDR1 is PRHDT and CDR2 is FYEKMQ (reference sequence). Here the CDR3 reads CASSLIGRDTEAFF. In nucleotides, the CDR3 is TGTGCCAGCAGCTTAATAGGGAGGGACACTGAAGCTTTCTTT.

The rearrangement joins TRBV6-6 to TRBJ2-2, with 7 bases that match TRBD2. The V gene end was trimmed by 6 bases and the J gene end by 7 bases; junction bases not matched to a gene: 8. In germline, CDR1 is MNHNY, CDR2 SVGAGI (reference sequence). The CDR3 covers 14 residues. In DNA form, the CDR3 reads TGTGCCAGCAGCCGGGGGGAAAGGATCGGGGAGCTGTTTTTT. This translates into CASSRGERIGELFF.

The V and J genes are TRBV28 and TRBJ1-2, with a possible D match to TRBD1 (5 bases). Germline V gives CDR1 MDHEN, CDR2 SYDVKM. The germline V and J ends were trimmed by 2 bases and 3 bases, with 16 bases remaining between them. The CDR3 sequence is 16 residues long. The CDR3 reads CASSLDGQGLDYGYTF. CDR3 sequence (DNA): TGTGCCAGCAGTTTAGACGGGCAGGGCCTTGACTATGGCTACACCTTC.

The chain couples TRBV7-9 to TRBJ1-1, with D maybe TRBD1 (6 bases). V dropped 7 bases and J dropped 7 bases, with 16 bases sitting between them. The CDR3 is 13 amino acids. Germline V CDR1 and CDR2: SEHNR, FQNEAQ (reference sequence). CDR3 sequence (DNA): TGTGCCAGCACCTACGGGGGGACATTTGAAGCTTTCTTT. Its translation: CASTYGGTFEAFF.

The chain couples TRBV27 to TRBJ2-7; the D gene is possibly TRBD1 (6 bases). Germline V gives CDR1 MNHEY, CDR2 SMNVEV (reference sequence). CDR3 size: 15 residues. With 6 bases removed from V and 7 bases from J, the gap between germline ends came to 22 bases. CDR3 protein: CASSLSQGLGAEQYF. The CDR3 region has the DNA TGTGCCAGCAGCCTATCACAGGGTTTGGGTGCAGAGCAGTACTTC.

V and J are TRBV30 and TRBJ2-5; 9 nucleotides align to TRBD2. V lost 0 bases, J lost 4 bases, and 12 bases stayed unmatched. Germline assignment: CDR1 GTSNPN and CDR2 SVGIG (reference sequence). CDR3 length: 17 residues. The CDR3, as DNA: TGTGCCTGGAGTGTACTTGGGGCGGGACTAGCTGGAGAGACCCAGTACTTC. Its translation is CAWSVLGAGLAGETQYF.

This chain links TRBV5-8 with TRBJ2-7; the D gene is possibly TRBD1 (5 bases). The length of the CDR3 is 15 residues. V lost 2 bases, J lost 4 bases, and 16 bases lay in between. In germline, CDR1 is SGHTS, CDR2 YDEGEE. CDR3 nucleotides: TGTGCCAGCAGCTTAAGACAGCCCTCTCATTACGAGCAGTACTTC. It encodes CASSLRQPSHYEQYF.

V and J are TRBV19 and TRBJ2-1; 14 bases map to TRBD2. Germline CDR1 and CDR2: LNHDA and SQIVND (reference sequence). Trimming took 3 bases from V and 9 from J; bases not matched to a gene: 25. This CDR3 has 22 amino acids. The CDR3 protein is CASSIGTGTSGRERGTLGEQFF. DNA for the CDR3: TGTGCCAGTAGTATTGGGACCGGGACTAGCGGGAGAGAGAGGGGAACATTAGGTGAGCAGTTCTTC.

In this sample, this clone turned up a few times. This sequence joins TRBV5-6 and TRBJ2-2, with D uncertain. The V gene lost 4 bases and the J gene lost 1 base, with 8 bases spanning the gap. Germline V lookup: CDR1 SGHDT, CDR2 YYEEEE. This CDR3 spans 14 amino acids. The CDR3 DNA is TGTGCCAGCAGCGCTTCAGGGAACACCGGGGAGCTGTTTTTT. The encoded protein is CASSASGNTGELFF. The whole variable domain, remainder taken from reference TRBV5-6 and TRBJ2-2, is DAGVTQSPTHLIKTRGQQVTLRCSPKSGHDTVSWYQQALGQGPQFIFQYYEEEERQRGNFPDRFSGHQFPNYSSELNVNALLLGDSALYLCASSASGNTGELFFGEGSRLTVL.

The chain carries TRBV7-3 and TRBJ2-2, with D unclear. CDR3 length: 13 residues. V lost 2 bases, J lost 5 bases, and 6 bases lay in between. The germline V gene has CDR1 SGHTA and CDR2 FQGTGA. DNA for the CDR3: TGTGCCAGCAGCTTATTAGGGACCGGGGAGCTGTTTTTT. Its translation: CASSLLGTGELFF.